These 31 T cell receptor beta chains were sequenced from one sample in a study of T cell repertoires in cytomegalovirus infection. TCRdb analysed the reads with MiXCR anew, one entry per CDR3 protein. The table records hundreds of thousands of distinct CDR3 sequences, about two fifths of them present only once. Their specific antigens are unknown. The material sequenced was cultured PBMCs, taken from culture after CMV antigen stimulation. All receptors come from a human donor in good health (CMV status not recorded). Some clones in this sample may be carry-over from other donors' samples.

The CDR3: CSAPGTRGEQYF. The DNA for the CDR3 is TGCAGTGCTCCCGGGACTAGGGGCGAGCAGTACTTC. The chain carries TRBV20-1 and TRBJ2-7; 8 bases line up with TRBD2. The CDR3 is 12 amino acids. Trimming removed 5 bases from V and 6 bases from J; junction bases left unmatched: 6. Germline lookup yields CDR1 DFQATT and CDR2 SNEGSKA (reference sequence).

This chain joins TRBV12-5 and TRBJ1-1; D uncertain. This CDR3 has 16 amino acids. Germline V CDR1 and CDR2: LGHNT, FRNRAP. Between the trimmed V and J ends, which lost 5 bases and 5 bases, there was a span of 21 bases. CDR3 in amino acids: CASGAPGLLGVTEAFF. The CDR3 coding sequence is TGTGCTAGTGGTGCACCCGGGCTCCTTGGTGTTACTGAAGCTTTCTTT.

The chain has TRBV6-2 or TRBV6-3 and TRBJ1-3; D is ambiguous. This CDR3 region has 16 residues. The germline V and J ends were trimmed by 2 bases and 0 bases, with 11 bases remaining between them. CDR1 is MNHEY and CDR2 is SVGEGT in the germline V gene. For the CDR3, the DNA is TGTGCCAGCAGTTACCGGCAGATCAGCTCTGGAAACACCATATATTTT. This sequence encodes CASSYRQISSGNTIYF.

This clonotype was seen only a few times. The chain links TRBV12-3 or TRBV12-4 to TRBJ2-5; D call uncertain. This CDR3 has 13 residues. Trimming left V 6 bases short and J 6 bases short, with 14 bases between. DNA for the CDR3: TGTGCCAGCAGACCAACGAGTGCACAGACCCAGTACTTC. It encodes CASRPTSAQTQYF.

The genes are TRBV7-2 and TRBJ2-5; D is undetermined. The CDR3 totals 15 residues. Per the germline V gene, CDR1 is SGHTA and CDR2 is FQGNSA. V was clipped by 1 base and J by 2 bases, with 11 bases between them. The CDR3 reads CASSLDPGRQETQYF. The DNA of the CDR3 is TGTGCCAGCAGCTTAGACCCGGGTCGGCAAGAGACCCAGTACTTC.

The CDR3 DNA follows: TGTGCCAGCAGCTGGCAGGGGAACACTGAAGCTTTCTTT. The encoded protein is CASSWQGNTEAFF. The chain combines TRBV5-6 with TRBJ1-1; weak D call: TRBD1 (5 bases). CDR1 is SGHDT and CDR2 is YYEEEE in the germline V gene. The ends were cut back, 3 bases at V and 1 base at J, with 7 bases in the middle. The CDR3 covers 13 residues.

This clonotype has just a few counts. The chain joins TRBV10-3 to TRBJ1-2; TRBD1 agrees at 9 bases. The CDR3 runs 13 residues. CDR1 ENHRY and CDR2 SYGVKD come from the germline V gene. Losses at the gene ends were 8 bases for V and 7 bases for J; bases not matched to a gene: 8. The CDR3 loop is CAIRGQGFSGYTF. CDR3 nucleotide sequence: TGTGCCATCCGCGGACAGGGGTTCTCTGGCTACACCTTC.

J is TRBJ2-2 and V is TRBV10-3; TRBD2 aligns across 12 bases. From germline, CDR1 is ENHRY and CDR2 SYGVKD. V shed 6 bases, J shed 5 bases, and the junction held 4 bases outside the gene matches. The CDR3 runs to 15 residues. Here the CDR3 reads CAISLAGGGTGELFF. The CDR3 DNA reads as TGTGCCATCAGCCTAGCGGGAGGGGGAACCGGGGAGCTGTTTTTT.

The rearrangement joins TRBV6-1 to TRBJ2-3, with 11 bases fitting TRBD2. V was pared by 7 bases and J by 3 bases, with 3 bases of the junction left unmatched. Looked up from germline, CDR1 is MNHNS and CDR2 is SASEGT. This CDR3 region has 14 residues. In nucleotides, the CDR3 is TGTGCCAGCACCCTAGCGGGGGGAACAGATACGCAGTATTTT. This translates into CASTLAGGTDTQYF.

This chain uses TRBV7-8 with TRBJ1-6, with 9 nucleotides matching TRBD1. J lost 7 bases, V lost 5 bases, and 9 bases had no gene match. The CDR3 is made up of 16 amino acids. CDR1 is SGHVS and CDR2 is FQNEAQ in the germline V gene. The CDR3: CASSRTGVRENSPLHF. CDR3 in DNA: TGTGCCAGCAGCCGGACAGGGGTCCGTGAGAATTCACCCCTCCACTTT.

The rearrangement links TRBV7-2 to TRBJ2-3; D possibly matches TRBD1 or TRBD2 (5 bases each). V was clipped by 5 bases and J by 0 bases, with 12 bases between them. Germline V gene lookup returns CDR1 SGHTA and CDR2 FQGNSA. The CDR3 covers 15 residues. CDR3 DNA: TGTGCCAGCAGCACGGGGACGGCGAGCACAGATACGCAGTATTTT. This translates into CASSTGTASTDTQYF.

The V call is TRBV6-2 or TRBV6-3, the J call TRBJ1-5; D is undetermined. The CDR3 extends over 13 amino acids. Germline V gene sequence: CDR1 MNHEY, CDR2 SVGEGT. V dropped 4 bases and J dropped 4 bases, with 8 bases sitting between them. CDR3 sequence reads: CASSSSRNQPQHF. CDR3 DNA sequence: TGTGCCAGCAGTTCCTCGAGGAATCAGCCCCAGCATTTT.

This CDR3 reads CASRSGGTATDTQYF. CDR3 bases: TGTGCCAGCAGGTCGGGGGGTACCGCCACGGATACGCAGTATTTT. The rearrangement links TRBV25-1 to TRBJ2-3; 7 bases fit TRBD2. J lost 6 bases, V lost 6 bases, and 12 bases had no gene match. The CDR3 totals 15 residues. Germline V gives CDR1 MGHDK, CDR2 SYGVNS.

This clonotype was detected a few times. The chain joins TRBV11-2 to TRBJ2-5; TRBD2 might be the D (5 bases). The V gene lost 4 bases and the J gene lost 1 base, with 16 bases spanning the gap. Per the germline V gene, CDR1 is SGHAT and CDR2 is FQNNGV. The CDR3 consists of 16 residues. CDR3 DNA: TGTGCCAGCAGCTCCGGGGTTTCCACCACCCAAGAGACCCAGTACTTC. As protein: CASSSGVSTTQETQYF.

The chain joins TRBV12-3 or TRBV12-4 to TRBJ2-7; a possible D gene is TRBD2 (5 bases). This CDR3 region has 14 residues. Trimming cost V 2 bases and J 4 bases, with 12 bases left between them. The CDR3 DNA reads TGTGCCAGCAGTTTATGGGAGTTTGGGTACGAGCAGTACTTC. Its translation is CASSLWEFGYEQYF.

CDR3 nucleotide sequence: TGTGCCAGTAGTACCTCCTCAGGGAACGAGCAGTACTTC. Its translation: CASSTSSGNEQYF. The chain couples TRBV19 to TRBJ2-7; D possibly corresponds to TRBD1 (5 bases). Germline CDR1 and CDR2: LNHDA and SQIVND (reference sequence). CDR3 length: 13 amino acids. The V and J ends lost 4 bases and 5 bases respectively, with 12 bases between them.

This clonotype was found a few times. This chain uses TRBV7-2 with TRBJ2-2, with D possibly being TRBD1 or TRBD2 (5 bases each). Germline assignment: CDR1 SGHTA and CDR2 FQGNSA. The CDR3 consists of 14 residues. Trimming stripped 5 bases from V and 6 bases from J, with 13 bases between. The CDR3 sequence is CASSPTGLAGELFF. CDR3 sequence (DNA): TGTGCCAGCAGCCCTACAGGACTTGCCGGGGAGCTGTTTTTT.

V gene TRBV7-2 combines with J gene TRBJ2-7; D gene unclear. This CDR3 contains 14 residues. Germline loops: CDR1 SGHTA, CDR2 FQGNSA. Trimming cost V 5 bases and J 6 bases, with 17 bases left between them. In DNA form, the CDR3 reads TGTGCCAGCAGCCCTGACCCGTTACTCTCCGAGCAGTACTTC. Protein: CASSPDPLLSEQYF.

The chain carries TRBV6-6 and TRBJ1-1; D not resolved. Germline V CDR1 and CDR2: MNHNY, SVGAGI (reference sequence). V was shortened by 2 bases and J by 0 bases, with 10 bases between the two germline ends. The length of the CDR3 is 15 residues. The CDR3 region is CASSYPDTVNTEAFF. Written as DNA, the CDR3 is TGTGCCAGCAGTTACCCAGACACGGTGAACACTGAAGCTTTCTTT.

The chain employs TRBV7-2 and TRBJ1-1; D remains unclear. Trimming cost V 1 base and J 5 bases, with 8 bases left between them. The CDR3 consists of 13 residues. CDR1 is SGHTA, CDR2 FQGNSA, per germline. This CDR3 is CASSLERETEAFF. The CDR3 DNA is TGTGCCAGCAGCTTAGAGCGGGAAACTGAAGCTTTCTTT.

This clonotype was detected only a few times. This sequence joins TRBV4-1 and TRBJ2-4, with TRBD2 as a possible D gene (5 bases). Looked up from germline, CDR1 is MGHRA and CDR2 is YSYEKL. Trimming took 1 base from V and 8 from J, leaving 12 bases between them. The CDR3 spans 14 residues. The CDR3 nucleotides are TGCGCCAGCAGCCAAGGAGAGACTAAGGACATTCAGTACTTC. It encodes CASSQGETKDIQYF.

The gene calls are TRBV27 and TRBJ1-5; perhaps TRBD1 as D (6 bases). V lost 8 bases and J lost 7, with 21 bases in between. CDR1 is MNHEY, CDR2 SMNVEV, per germline (reference sequence). This CDR3 has 15 amino acids. The DNA for the CDR3 is TGTGCCAGCCGCCTTGGGAAACAGGGATACCAGCCCCAGCATTTT. It specifies CASRLGKQGYQPQHF.

V usage is TRBV11-3 and J usage is TRBJ2-7, with D maybe TRBD2 (7 bases). Looked up from germline, CDR1 is SGHNT and CDR2 is YENEEA. V lost 4 bases to trimming and J lost 3 bases, with 16 bases between them. The CDR3 runs to 15 residues. In DNA, the CDR3 is TGTGCCAGCAGCTCCCTAGCGGAGGGGGGCTACGAGCAGTACTTC. The encoded protein is CASSSLAEGGYEQYF.

The chain joins TRBV5-1 to TRBJ2-7; 14 bases agree with TRBD2. Germline CDR1 is SGHRS and CDR2 is YFSETQ. The CDR3 runs to 19 residues. V was clipped by 2 bases and J by 3 bases; unmatched bases: 13. CDR3 protein: CASSFLPRLAGGKVYEQYF. The CDR3 coding sequence is TGCGCCAGCAGCTTTCTCCCCCGACTAGCGGGAGGGAAAGTCTACGAGCAGTACTTC.

This clonotype appeared a few times. The chain is built from TRBV7-2 and TRBJ2-5, with 8 nucleotides matching TRBD1. CDR3 length: 13 amino acids. The germline V gene has CDR1 SGHTA and CDR2 FQGNSA. V dropped 7 bases and J dropped 4; count of bases not matched to a gene: 5. This CDR3 is CASTGTGRETQYF. CDR3 nucleotides: TGTGCCAGCACCGGGACAGGCCGAGAGACCCAGTACTTC.

The chain combines TRBV20-1 with TRBJ2-3, with D maybe TRBD1 (6 bases). This CDR3 contains 15 residues. The V end was cut by 8 bases, the J end by 2 bases, with 20 bases between. Germline V gene lookup returns CDR1 DFQATT and CDR2 SNEGSKA (reference sequence). The CDR3 region has the DNA TGCAGTCTCAACCCCCAGACAGGCCCCACAGATACGCAGTATTTT. It specifies CSLNPQTGPTDTQYF.

This clonotype has just a few counts. CDR3 bases: TGCAGCGCCGGACCTGCCCAAAGCTACGAGCAGTACTTC. This codes for CSAGPAQSYEQYF. The V gene is TRBV29-1, the J gene TRBJ2-7; D is uncertain. The V gene's germline CDR1 is SQVTM and CDR2 ANQGSEA. Deletions cut 7 bases from V and 3 bases from J, with 16 bases between. The CDR3 contains 13 residues.

This clonotype was seen more than once but under ten times. This chain joins TRBV19 and TRBJ1-2; D perhaps matches TRBD1 (5 bases). Trimming pared 5 bases from V and 3 bases from J, leaving 10 bases between. Per the germline V gene, CDR1 is LNHDA and CDR2 is SQIVND (reference sequence). There are 13 residues in the CDR3. The CDR3 DNA reads as TGTGCCAGTAGTGAGGGACCGTACTATGGCTACACCTTC. Protein product: CASSEGPYYGYTF.

The chain joins TRBV27 to TRBJ1-6; 10 nucleotides match TRBD1. The CDR3 covers 17 residues. The germline V gene has CDR1 MNHEY and CDR2 SMNVEV (reference sequence). Unmatched junction bases numbered 8, after V lost 2 bases and J lost 7 bases. CDR3 protein: CASSLENPGQGNSPLHF. The DNA of the CDR3 is TGTGCCAGCAGTTTAGAGAATCCGGGACAGGGGAATTCACCCCTCCACTTT.

The V and J genes are TRBV11-2 and TRBJ1-4, with TRBD1 matching over 9 bases. The ends lost 5 bases at V and 11 bases at J; junction bases unmatched: 3. This CDR3 is 12 amino acids long. In germline, CDR1 is SGHAT, CDR2 FQNNGV. The CDR3 DNA reads as TGTGCCAGCAGCCGGGACAGGGATAAACTGTTTTTT. Protein product: CASSRDRDKLFF. The full variable domain, with the rest looked up from reference TRBV11-2 and TRBJ1-4, is EAGVAQSPRYKIIEKRQSVAFWCNPISGHATLYWYQQILGQGPKLLIQFQNNGVVDDSQLPKDRFSAERLKGVDSTLKIQPAKLEDSAVYLCASSRDRDKLFFGSGTQLSVL.

This clonotype is a singleton in its sample. This sequence joins TRBV20-1 and TRBJ2-1; 8 nucleotides agree with TRBD2. Germline V lookup: CDR1 DFQATT, CDR2 SNEGSKA (reference sequence). V lost 1 base and J lost 5; bases outside the gene matches: 13. The CDR3 totals 17 residues. In DNA form, the CDR3 reads TGCAGTGCTAGAGGGGGCTTGGGAGCGGGGGTAGACAATGAGCAGTTCTTC. This encodes CSARGGLGAGVDNEQFF.